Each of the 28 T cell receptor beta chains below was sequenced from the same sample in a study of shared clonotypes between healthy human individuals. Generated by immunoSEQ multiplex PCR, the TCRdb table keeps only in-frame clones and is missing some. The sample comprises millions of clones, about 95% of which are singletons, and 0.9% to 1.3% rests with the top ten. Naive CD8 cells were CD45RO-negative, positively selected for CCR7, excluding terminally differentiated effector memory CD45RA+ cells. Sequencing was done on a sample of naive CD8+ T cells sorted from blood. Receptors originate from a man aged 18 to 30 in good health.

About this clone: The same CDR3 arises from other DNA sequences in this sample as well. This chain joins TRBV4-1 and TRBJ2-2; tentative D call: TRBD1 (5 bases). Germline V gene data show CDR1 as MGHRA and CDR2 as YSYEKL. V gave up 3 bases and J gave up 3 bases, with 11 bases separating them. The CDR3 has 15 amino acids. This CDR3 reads CASSQVGADTGELFF. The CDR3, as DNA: TGCGCCAGCAGCCAGGTTGGGGCGGACACCGGGGAGCTGTTTTTT.

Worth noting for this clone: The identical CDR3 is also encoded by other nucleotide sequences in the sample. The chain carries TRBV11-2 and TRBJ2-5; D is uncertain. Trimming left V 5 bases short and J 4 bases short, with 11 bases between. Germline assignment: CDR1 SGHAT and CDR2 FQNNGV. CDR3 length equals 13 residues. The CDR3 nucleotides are TGTGCCAGCAGCCTCGGTCACGGAGAGACCCAGTACTTC. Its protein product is CASSLGHGETQYF.

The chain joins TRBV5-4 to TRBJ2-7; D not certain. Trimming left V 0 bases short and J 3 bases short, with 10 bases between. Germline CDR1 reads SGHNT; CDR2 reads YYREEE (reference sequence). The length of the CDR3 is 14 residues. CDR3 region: CASSLVVGNYEQYF. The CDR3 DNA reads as TGTGCCAGCAGCTTGGTAGTGGGGAACTACGAGCAGTACTTC. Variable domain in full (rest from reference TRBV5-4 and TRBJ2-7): ETGVTQSPTHLIKTRGQQVTLRCSSQSGHNTVSWYQQALGQGPQFIFQYYREEENGRGNFPPRFSGLQFPNYSSELNVNALELDDSALYLCASSLVVGNYEQYFGPGTRLTVT.

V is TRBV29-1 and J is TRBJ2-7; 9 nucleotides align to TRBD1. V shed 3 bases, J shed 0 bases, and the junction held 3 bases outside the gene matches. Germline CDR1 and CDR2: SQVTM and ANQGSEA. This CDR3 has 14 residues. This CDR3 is CSVEGTGSSYEQYF. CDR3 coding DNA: TGCAGCGTTGAGGGGACAGGGAGCTCCTACGAGCAGTACTTC.

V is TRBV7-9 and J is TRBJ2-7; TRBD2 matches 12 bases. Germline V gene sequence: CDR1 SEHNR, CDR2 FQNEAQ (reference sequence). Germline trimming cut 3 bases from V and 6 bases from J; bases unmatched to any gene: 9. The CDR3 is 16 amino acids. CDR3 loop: CASSFEGLAGGSEQYF. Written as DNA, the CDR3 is TGTGCCAGCAGCTTCGAAGGTCTAGCGGGAGGGAGCGAGCAGTACTTC.

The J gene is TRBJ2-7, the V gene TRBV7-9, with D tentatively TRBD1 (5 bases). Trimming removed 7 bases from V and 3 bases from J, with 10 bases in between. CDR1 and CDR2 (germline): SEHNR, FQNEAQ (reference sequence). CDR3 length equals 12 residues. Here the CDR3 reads CASTRDSYEQYF. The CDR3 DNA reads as TGTGCCAGCACCCGAGACAGCTACGAGCAGTACTTC.

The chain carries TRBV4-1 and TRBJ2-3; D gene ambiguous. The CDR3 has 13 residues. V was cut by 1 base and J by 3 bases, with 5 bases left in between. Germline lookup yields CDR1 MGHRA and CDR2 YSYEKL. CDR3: CASSQAPTDTQYF. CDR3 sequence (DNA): TGCGCCAGCAGCCAAGCACCGACAGATACGCAGTATTTT.

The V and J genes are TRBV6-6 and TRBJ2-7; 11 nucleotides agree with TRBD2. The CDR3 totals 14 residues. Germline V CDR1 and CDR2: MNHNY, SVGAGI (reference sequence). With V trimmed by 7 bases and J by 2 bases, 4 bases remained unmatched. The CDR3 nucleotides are TGTGCCAGCACCCAACTAGCGGGAGCCTACGAGCAGTACTTC. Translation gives CASTQLAGAYEQYF.

CDR3 region: CAILTGGVNTEAFF. The CDR3 coding sequence is TGTGCCATACTTACAGGGGGCGTGAACACTGAAGCTTTCTTT. V is TRBV2 and J is TRBJ1-1; TRBD1 matches 9 bases. The V and J ends lost 10 bases and 0 bases, in that order; junction bases with no gene match: 6. Germline assignment: CDR1 SNHLY and CDR2 FYNNEI. The CDR3 length is 14 residues.

The CDR3 loop reads CASSRDLMETQYF. CDR3 nucleotides: TGTGCCAGCAGTAGGGACCTCATGGAGACCCAGTACTTC. V is TRBV6-5 and J is TRBJ2-5, with D perhaps assigned TRBD1 or TRBD2 (5 bases each). Germline CDR1 MNHEY, CDR2 SVGAGI. V was pared by 5 bases and J by 5 bases, with 12 bases between. CDR3 length: 13 amino acids.

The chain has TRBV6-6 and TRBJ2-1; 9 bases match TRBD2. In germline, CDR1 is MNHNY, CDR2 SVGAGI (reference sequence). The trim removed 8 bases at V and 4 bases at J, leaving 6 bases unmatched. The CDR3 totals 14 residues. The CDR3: CASSERGVYNEQFF. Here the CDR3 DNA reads TGTGCCAGCTCCGAGCGGGGGGTATACAATGAGCAGTTCTTC.

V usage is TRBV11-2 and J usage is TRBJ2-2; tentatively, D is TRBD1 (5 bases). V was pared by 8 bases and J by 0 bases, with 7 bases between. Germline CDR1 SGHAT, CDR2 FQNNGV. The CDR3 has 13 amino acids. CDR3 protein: CASLQANTGELFF. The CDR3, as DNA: TGTGCCAGCCTACAGGCGAACACCGGGGAGCTGTTTTTT.

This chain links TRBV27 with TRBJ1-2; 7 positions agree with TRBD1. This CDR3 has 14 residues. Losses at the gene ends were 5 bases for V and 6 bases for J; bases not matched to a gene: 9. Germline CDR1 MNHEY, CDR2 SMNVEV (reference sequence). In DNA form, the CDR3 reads TGTGCCAGCAGTCCCGGGACAGTGCGCCATGGCTACACCTTC. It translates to CASSPGTVRHGYTF.

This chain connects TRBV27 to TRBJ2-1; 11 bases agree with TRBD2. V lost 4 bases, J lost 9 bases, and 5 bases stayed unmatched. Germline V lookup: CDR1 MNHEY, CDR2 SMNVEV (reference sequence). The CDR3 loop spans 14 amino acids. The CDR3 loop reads CASSSSGRFTEQFF. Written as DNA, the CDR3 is TGTGCCAGCAGTTCTAGCGGGAGGTTCACTGAGCAGTTCTTC.

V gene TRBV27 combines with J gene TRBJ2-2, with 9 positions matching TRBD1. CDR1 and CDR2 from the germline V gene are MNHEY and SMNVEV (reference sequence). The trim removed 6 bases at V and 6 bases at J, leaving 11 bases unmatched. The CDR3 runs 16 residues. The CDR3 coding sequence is TGTGCCAGCAGCTTAGCCGGGACAGGGTCCTCCGGGGAGCTGTTTTTT. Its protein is CASSLAGTGSSGELFF.

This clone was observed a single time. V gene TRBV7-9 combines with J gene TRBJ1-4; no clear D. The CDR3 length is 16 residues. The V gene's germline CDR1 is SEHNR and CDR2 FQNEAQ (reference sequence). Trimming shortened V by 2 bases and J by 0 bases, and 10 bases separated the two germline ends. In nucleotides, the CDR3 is TGTGCCAGCAGCTTATTTGTGGGCTCAACTAATGAAAAACTGTTTTTT. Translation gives CASSLFVGSTNEKLFF.

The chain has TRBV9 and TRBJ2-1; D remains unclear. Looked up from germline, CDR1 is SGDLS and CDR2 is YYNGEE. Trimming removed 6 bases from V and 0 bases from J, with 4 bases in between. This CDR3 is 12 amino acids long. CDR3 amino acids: CASMGSYNEQFF. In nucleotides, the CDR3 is TGTGCCAGCATGGGCTCCTACAATGAGCAGTTCTTC.

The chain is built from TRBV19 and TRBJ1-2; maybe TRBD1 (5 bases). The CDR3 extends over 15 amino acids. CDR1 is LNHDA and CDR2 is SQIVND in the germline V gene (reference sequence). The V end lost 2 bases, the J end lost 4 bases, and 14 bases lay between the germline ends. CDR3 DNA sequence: TGTGCCAGTAGTATAAGTGGATGGGGACCCTATGGCTACACCTTC. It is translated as CASSISGWGPYGYTF.

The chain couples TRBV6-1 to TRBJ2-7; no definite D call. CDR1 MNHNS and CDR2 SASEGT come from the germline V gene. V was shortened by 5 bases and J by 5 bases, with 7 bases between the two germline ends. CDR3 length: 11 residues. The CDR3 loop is CASSYHHEQYF. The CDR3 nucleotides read TGTGCCAGCAGTTATCACCACGAGCAGTACTTC.

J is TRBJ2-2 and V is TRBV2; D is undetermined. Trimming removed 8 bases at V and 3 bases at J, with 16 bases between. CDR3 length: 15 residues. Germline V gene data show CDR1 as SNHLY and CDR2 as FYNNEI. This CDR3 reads CASQNALHYTGELFF. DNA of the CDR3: TGTGCCAGCCAAAATGCCCTTCATTACACCGGGGAGCTGTTTTTT.

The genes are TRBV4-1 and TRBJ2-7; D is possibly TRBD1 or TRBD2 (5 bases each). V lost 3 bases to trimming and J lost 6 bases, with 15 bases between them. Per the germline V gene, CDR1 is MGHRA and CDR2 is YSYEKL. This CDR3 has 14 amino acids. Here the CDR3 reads CASSQIRETREQYF. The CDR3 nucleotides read TGCGCCAGCAGCCAGATCAGGGAGACCCGCGAGCAGTACTTC.

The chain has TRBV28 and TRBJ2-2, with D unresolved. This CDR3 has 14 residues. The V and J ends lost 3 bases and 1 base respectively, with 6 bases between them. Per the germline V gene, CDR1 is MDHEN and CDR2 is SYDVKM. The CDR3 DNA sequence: TGTGCCAGCAGTTTCGAAGTGAACACCGGGGAGCTGTTTTTT. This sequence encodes CASSFEVNTGELFF.

The CDR3 loop reads CASGLVPPTDEQYF. CDR3 nucleotides: TGTGCTAGTGGTTTGGTACCACCCACCGACGAGCAGTACTTC. J is TRBJ2-7 and V is TRBV12-5; D is unresolved. Germline CDR1 reads LGHNT; CDR2 reads FRNRAP. V was cut by 0 bases and J by 5 bases, with 11 bases left in between. The CDR3 runs to 14 residues.

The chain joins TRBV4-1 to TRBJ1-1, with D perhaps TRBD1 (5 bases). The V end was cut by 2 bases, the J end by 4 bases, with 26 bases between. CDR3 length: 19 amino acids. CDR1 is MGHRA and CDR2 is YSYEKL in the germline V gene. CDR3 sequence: CASSQFSAGVEGLGTEAFF. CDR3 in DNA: TGCGCCAGCAGCCAATTTTCCGCCGGGGTGGAGGGACTGGGCACTGAAGCTTTCTTT.

The DNA of the CDR3 is TGTGCCAGCATCTTCTCCGGGACAGGGAGTTTAAGGGGCACTGAAGCTTTCTTT. It translates to CASIFSGTGSLRGTEAFF. The V gene is TRBV2, the J gene TRBJ1-1; 9 positions match TRBD1. V shed 7 bases and J 4 bases; nucleotides not matched to a gene: 19. Germline V gene sequence: CDR1 SNHLY, CDR2 FYNNEI. The CDR3 totals 18 residues.

CDR3 sequence reads: CASSTPVLAGVWTGELFF. In DNA form, the CDR3 reads TGTGCCAGTAGTACCCCCGTCTTAGCGGGAGTTTGGACCGGGGAGCTGTTTTTT. The genes are TRBV19 and TRBJ2-2, with 9 bases aligning to TRBD2. This CDR3 comprises 18 residues. Germline assignment: CDR1 LNHDA and CDR2 SQIVND (reference sequence). Losses at the gene ends were 4 bases for V and 5 bases for J; bases not matched to a gene: 14.

CDR3 nucleotide sequence: TGTGCCAGCAGTTACCGGACTGTATCCTACGAGCAGTACTTC. Its protein is CASSYRTVSYEQYF. J is TRBJ2-7 and V is TRBV6-6; D may be TRBD2 (5 bases). Per germline, CDR1 MNHNY and CDR2 SVGAGI (reference sequence). V lost 2 bases and J lost 1, with 9 bases in between. The CDR3 sequence is 14 residues long.

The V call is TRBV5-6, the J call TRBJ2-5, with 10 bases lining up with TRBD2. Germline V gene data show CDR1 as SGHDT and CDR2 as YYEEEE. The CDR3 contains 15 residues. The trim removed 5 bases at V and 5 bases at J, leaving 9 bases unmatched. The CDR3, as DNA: TGTGCCAGCAGTTCAACTAGCGGGGCCTGGGAGACCCAGTACTTC. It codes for CASSSTSGAWETQYF.